Listed here are 6 T cell receptor beta chains from one sample, sequenced in a study of CXCR3-negative and CXCR3-positive naive CD8 T cells. Whole-study results and caveats: Relative to CXCR3-negative naive cells, CXCR3-positive naive cells had more hydrophobic TRB CDR3s.

Researchers prepared the TRB cDNA libraries using 5' RACE with UMI labels. From the 5' RACE reads, TCRdb lists one entry per CDR3 protein and no DNA. Its table lists over 55,000 distinct CDR3 sequences. Their antigens are not known. The sequenced material came from naive CXCR3+ CD8+ T cells from blood. Subset specified: CD45RO-CCR7+CD27+CD95- naive CD8+ T cells expressing CXCR3 (TNR3+). These receptors all come from a human donor in good health. Some clones in this sample may be carry-over from other donors' samples.

V is TRBV28 and J is TRBJ1-1. Looked up from germline, CDR1 is MDHEN and CDR2 is SYDVKM. The CDR3 covers 11 residues. This CDR3 is CASSFFTEAFF.

The chain has TRBV9 and TRBJ1-5; TCRdb gives TRBD1 as the D gene, but with no DNA this cannot be confirmed. Germline V gene data show CDR1 as SGDLS and CDR2 as YYNGEE. The CDR3 is 15 residues long. The CDR3 here is CASSVGGRSNQPQHF.

CDR3 in amino acids: CASSTPGAGFSVHEQFF. The rearrangement uses TRBV7-9 and TRBJ2-1; TCRdb's D call, TRBD1, is unchecked because there is no DNA. Per germline, CDR1 SEHNR and CDR2 FQNEAQ (reference sequence). The CDR3 runs 17 residues. Combining the CDR3 with reference TRBV7-9 and TRBJ2-1 gives the whole variable domain DTGVSQNPRHKITKRGQNVTFRCDPISEHNRLYWYRQTLGQGPEFLTYFQNEAQLEKSRLLSDRFSAERPKGSFSTLEIQRTEQGDSAMYLCASSTPGAGFSVHEQFFGPGTRLTVL.

The chain combines TRBV27 with TRBJ2-5; TCRdb reports TRBD1, a call that lacks DNA to check it against. CDR3 length: 17 residues. The germline V gene has CDR1 MNHEY and CDR2 SMNVEV (reference sequence). The CDR3 loop reads CASSFGIRTGGFETQYF.

This rearrangement joins TRBV6-6 to TRBJ1-4; TCRdb's D call, TRBD1, is unchecked because there is no DNA. The CDR3 runs to 14 residues. Germline V lookup: CDR1 MNHNY, CDR2 SVGAGI (reference sequence). This chain's CDR3 is CASSPGQGVEKLFF.

The V gene is TRBV27, the J gene TRBJ1-6; lacking DNA, the TRBD1 call made by TCRdb goes unchecked. The CDR3 is made up of 17 amino acids. CDR1 is MNHEY, CDR2 SMNVEV, per germline (reference sequence). This CDR3 reads CASSQYPPQGIDSPLHF.